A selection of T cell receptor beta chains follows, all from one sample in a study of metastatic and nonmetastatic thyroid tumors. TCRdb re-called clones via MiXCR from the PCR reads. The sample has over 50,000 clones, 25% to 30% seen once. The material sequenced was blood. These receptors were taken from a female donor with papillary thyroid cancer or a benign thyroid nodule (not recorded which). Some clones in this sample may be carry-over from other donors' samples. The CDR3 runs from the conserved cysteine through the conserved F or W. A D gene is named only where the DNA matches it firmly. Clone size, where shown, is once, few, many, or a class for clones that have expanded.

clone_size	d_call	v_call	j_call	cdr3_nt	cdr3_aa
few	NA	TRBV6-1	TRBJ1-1	TGTGCCTCCAAGCGGCTCACTGAAGCTTTCTTT	CASKRLTEAFF
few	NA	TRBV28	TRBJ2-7	TGTGCCAGCGCCGCGTACGAGCAGTACTTC	CASAAYEQYF
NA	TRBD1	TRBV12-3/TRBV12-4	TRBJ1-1	TGTGCCAGCAGTTCCGGGACAGATAACACTGAAGCTTTCTTT	CASSSGTDNTEAFF
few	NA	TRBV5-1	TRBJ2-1	TGCGCCAGCAGCTTGGACGTAGGGGGATACAATGAGCAGTTCTTC	CASSLDVGGYNEQFF
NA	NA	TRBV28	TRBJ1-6	TGTGCCAGCAAGTTACGGCCCCAGGGAAATTCACCCCTCCACTTT	CASKLRPQGNSPLHF
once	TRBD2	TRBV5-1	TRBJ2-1	TGCGCCAGCAGCCTAATAGCGGGAGACTACAATGAGCAGTTCTTC	CASSLIAGDYNEQFF
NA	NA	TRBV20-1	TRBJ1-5	TGCAGTGCCAGCCCGAACTCTCAGCCCCAGCATTTT	CSASPNSQPQHF
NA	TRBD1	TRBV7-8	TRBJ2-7	TGTGCCAGCAGCTTCTACAGGGGGCTCTCCTACGAGCAGTACTTC	CASSFYRGLSYEQYF
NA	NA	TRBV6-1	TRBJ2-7	TGTGCCAGCATCTCCCCGGGTTATCCTTCCTACGAGCATTACTTC	CASISPGYPSYEHYF
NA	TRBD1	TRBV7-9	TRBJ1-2	TGTGCCAGCAGTAAACAGGGGGCAGACGAGGGCTACACCTTC	CASSKQGADEGYTF
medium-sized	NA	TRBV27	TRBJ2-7	TGTGCCAGCAGAGAGGGGCAGGGTAACCACGAGCAGTACTTC	CASREGQGNHEQYF
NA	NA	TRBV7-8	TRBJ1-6	TGTGCCAGCAGCTTAGGGGGCCTGTTTGATTCACCCCTCCACTTT	CASSLGGLFDSPLHF
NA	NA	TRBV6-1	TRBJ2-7	TGTGCCAGCATCGCAGCCGGGAAGGGAGCCTACGAGCAGTACTTC	CASIAAGKGAYEQYF
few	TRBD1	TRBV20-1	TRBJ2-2	TGCAGTGCTAGAGATCTCCAGGGGGCCTTAACCGGGGAGCTGTTTTTT	CSARDLQGALTGELFF
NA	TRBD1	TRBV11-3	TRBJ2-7	TGTGCCAGCAGCTCTCCTCCGGGACAGACCTACGAGCAGTACTTC	CASSSPPGQTYEQYF
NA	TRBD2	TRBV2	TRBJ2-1	TGTGCCAGCAGCGAAAAACTAGCGGGAGGGCCGGTGAGGCACAATGAGCAGTTCTTC	CASSEKLAGGPVRHNEQFF
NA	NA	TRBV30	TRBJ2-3	TGTGCCTGGACCCTCAAAGAGGGCACAGATACGCAGTATTTT	CAWTLKEGTDTQYF
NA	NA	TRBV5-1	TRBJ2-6	TGCGCCAGCAGCTTCACCTCTGGGGCCAACGTCCTGACTTTC	CASSFTSGANVLTF
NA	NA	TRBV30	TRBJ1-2	TGTGCCTCACGGGAATATGGCTACACCTTC	CASREYGYTF
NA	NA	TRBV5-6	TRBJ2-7	TGTGCCAGCAGCTTGGGGCGGGAAGGGGGCAACGAGCAGTACTTC	CASSLGREGGNEQYF
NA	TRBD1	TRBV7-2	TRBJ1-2	TGTGCCAGCAGCCGCGACAGGACAGGGGGCTACACCTTC	CASSRDRTGGYTF
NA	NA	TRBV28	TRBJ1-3	TGTGCCAGCAGTTTCACAGGGAACACCATATATTTT	CASSFTGNTIYF
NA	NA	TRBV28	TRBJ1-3	TGTGCCATCGCGGGTCCCAGCTCTGGAAACACCATATATTTT	CAIAGPSSGNTIYF
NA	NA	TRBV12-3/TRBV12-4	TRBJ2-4	TGTGCCAGCAGTTTCGGCGGGAAAAACATTCAGTACTTC	CASSFGGKNIQYF
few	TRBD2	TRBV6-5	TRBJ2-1	TGTGCCAGCAGTTACGGGACTAGGCCCTACAATGAGCAGTTCTTC	CASSYGTRPYNEQFF
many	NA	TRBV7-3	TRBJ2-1	TGTGCCAGCAGCTTAGGGGCATCTGAGCAGTTCTTC	CASSLGASEQFF
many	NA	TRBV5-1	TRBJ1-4	TGCGCCAGCAGCCGGGAGGGAGATGATGAAAAACTGTTTTTT	CASSREGDDEKLFF
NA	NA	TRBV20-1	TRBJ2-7	TGCAGTGTCAGGGGCCAGGGGACCTCCTACGAGCAGTACTTC	CSVRGQGTSYEQYF
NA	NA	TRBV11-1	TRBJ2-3	TGTGCCAGCAGGGTATCTATAGGCGGAGTATCAGATACGCAGTATTTT	CASRVSIGGVSDTQYF
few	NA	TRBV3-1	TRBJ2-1	TGTGCCAGCAGCCAAGACGGCCCTAGCTCCTACAATGAGCAGTTCTTC	CASSQDGPSSYNEQFF
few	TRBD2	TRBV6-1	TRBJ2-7	TGTGCCAGCAGTAGACTAGCGGACAACTACGAGCAGTACTTC	CASSRLADNYEQYF
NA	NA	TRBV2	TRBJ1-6	TGTGCCAGCACGGCCGACAGTAATTCACCCCTCCACTTT	CASTADSNSPLHF
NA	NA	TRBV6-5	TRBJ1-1	TGTGCCAGCAGTTTAAGTTTTGTAGGGGACACTGAAGCTTTCTTT	CASSLSFVGDTEAFF
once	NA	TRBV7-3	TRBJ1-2	TGTGCCAGCAGCCCGGGCATAGACTATGGCTACACCTTC	CASSPGIDYGYTF
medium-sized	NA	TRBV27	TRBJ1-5	TGTGCCAGCAGCTGGGGGGGTAGCAATCAGCCCCAGCATTTT	CASSWGGSNQPQHF
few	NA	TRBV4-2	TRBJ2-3	TGTGCCAGCAGCCAAGATGTGGTTACGCAGTATTTT	CASSQDVVTQYF
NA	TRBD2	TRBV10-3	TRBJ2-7	TGTGCCATCAAGCCGGCGGGAGCCTCCTACGAGCAGTACTTC	CAIKPAGASYEQYF
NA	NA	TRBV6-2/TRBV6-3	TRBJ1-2	TGTGCCAGCAGCCAGACGACGTCAGCTAACTATGGCTACACCTTC	CASSQTTSANYGYTF
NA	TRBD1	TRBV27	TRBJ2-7	TGTGCCAGCAGCCAATCCGGGACAGGGGGCATCTACGAGCAGTACTTC	CASSQSGTGGIYEQYF
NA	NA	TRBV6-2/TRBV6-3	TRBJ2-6	TGTGCCAGCAGTTGGGGCCGTGGGGCCAACGTCCTGACTTTC	CASSWGRGANVLTF
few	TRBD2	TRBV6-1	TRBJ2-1	TGTGCCAGCAGTGTTTCCGGGACTAGCGGGAACAATGAGCAGTTCTTC	CASSVSGTSGNNEQFF
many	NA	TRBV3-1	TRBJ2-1	TGTGCCAGCAGCCGACAGATCTCCTACAATGAGCAGTTCTTC	CASSRQISYNEQFF
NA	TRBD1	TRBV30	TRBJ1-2	TGTGCCTGGTCCAGGGGACAGGGGGCACATGGCTACACCTTC	CAWSRGQGAHGYTF
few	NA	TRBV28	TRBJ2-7	TGTGCCAGCAGTTTAGCCCCCGGGCTTCCCTACGAGCAGTACTTC	CASSLAPGLPYEQYF
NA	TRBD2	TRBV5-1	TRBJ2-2	TGCGCCAGCAGCCAGAGCGGGAGGGGCACCGGGGAGCTGTTTTTT	CASSQSGRGTGELFF
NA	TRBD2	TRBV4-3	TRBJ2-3	TGCGCCAGCAGCCAGGCGGGAGGGGGGAAGAATACGCAGTATTTT	CASSQAGGGKNTQYF
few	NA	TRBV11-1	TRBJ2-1	TGTGCCAGCAGCTCCCAAAAGCGGGAGCAGTTCTTC	CASSSQKREQFF
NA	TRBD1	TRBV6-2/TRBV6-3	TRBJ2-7	TGTGCCAGCAGTTACTCGATTGCAGGGGGCTACGAGCAGTACTTC	CASSYSIAGGYEQYF
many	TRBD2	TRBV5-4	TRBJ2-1	TGTGCCAGCAGCTTACGACTCAGCGGGGGATACAATGAGCAGTTCTTC	CASSLRLSGGYNEQFF
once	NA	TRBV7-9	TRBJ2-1	TGTGCCAGCAGCCACAGGGTCACTGAGCAGCTCTTC	CASSHRVTEQLF
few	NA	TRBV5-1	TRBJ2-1	TGCGCCAGCAGCTTGGGGTTGGGGGGCTACAATGAGCAGTTCTTC	CASSLGLGGYNEQFF
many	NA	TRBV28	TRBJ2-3	TGTGCCAGCAGGGAAGGTGTGAGAGATACGCAGTATTTT	CASREGVRDTQYF
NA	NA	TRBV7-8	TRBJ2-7	TGTGCCAGCAGCTTAGCGTCTATCGCCGGGGCCTCCTACGAGCAGTACTTC	CASSLASIAGASYEQYF
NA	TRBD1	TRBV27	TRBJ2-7	TGTGCCAGCAGTTCCTTAGACAGGGTCTCCTACGAGCAGTACTTC	CASSSLDRVSYEQYF
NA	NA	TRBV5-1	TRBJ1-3	TGCGCCAGCAGCGCCGGGACATCCGGAAACACCATATATTTT	CASSAGTSGNTIYF
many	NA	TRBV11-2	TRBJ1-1	TGTGCCAGCAGCTTAGACCCGGGTCCAAACACTGAAGCTTTCTTT	CASSLDPGPNTEAFF
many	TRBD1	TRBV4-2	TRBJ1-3	TGTGCCAGCAGCCAAGAAGACAGGGCTGGAAACACCATATATTTT	CASSQEDRAGNTIYF
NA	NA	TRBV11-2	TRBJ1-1	TGTGCCAGCAGCAGCACAGGGCTCGATCACACTGAAGCTTTCTTT	CASSSTGLDHTEAFF
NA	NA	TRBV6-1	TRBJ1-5	TGTGCCAGTCTACAGGGCATTAGCAATCAGCCCCAGCATTTT	CASLQGISNQPQHF